The 11 T cell receptor beta chains below were found in one sample sequenced in a study of T cells after yellow fever vaccination. Each CDR3 protein gets one entry after TCRdb re-called the 5' RACE reads with MiXCR. The sample consists of under 350,000 distinct CDR3 sequences, 4.1% of them appearing once. The material was PBMCs, obtained 5 days after the yellow fever booster vaccination. All receptors come from a man aged 18 to 30 who received the YFV17D yellow fever vaccine.

This clonotype was counted many times. For the CDR3, the DNA is TGCAGTGCTAGAAAACTAGCGGGGGTCCGAGATACGCAGTATTTT. Translated, it gives CSARKLAGVRDTQYF. The V and J genes are TRBV20-1 and TRBJ2-3, with TRBD2 identical over 11 bases. Germline CDR1 DFQATT, CDR2 SNEGSKA (reference sequence). V trimming: 2 bases; J trimming: 5 bases; junction bases outside the gene matches: 6. The CDR3 is made up of 15 amino acids.

The genes are TRBV7-2 and TRBJ2-3; TRBD2 matches at 10 bases. Trimming removed 4 bases from V and 4 bases from J; junction bases left unmatched: 8. This CDR3 is 16 amino acids long. Germline V gives CDR1 SGHTA, CDR2 FQGNSA. CDR3 protein: CASSSAAGGLSDTQYF. In DNA form, the CDR3 reads TGTGCCAGCAGCTCAGCAGCGGGGGGGTTGTCAGATACGCAGTATTTT.

This clonotype was found a few times. The chain is built from TRBV7-2 and TRBJ2-1, with 10 positions matching TRBD1. The junction had 7 bases not matched to a gene; V was cut back by 2 bases and J by 9 bases. CDR1 is SGHTA and CDR2 is FQGNSA in the germline V gene. CDR3 length: 15 residues. In DNA form, the CDR3 reads TGTGCCAGCAGCTTAAACCGGGACAGGGGTGGTGAGCAGTTCTTC. As protein: CASSLNRDRGGEQFF.

The gene calls are TRBV7-9 and TRBJ2-1, with D perhaps assigned TRBD1 or TRBD2 (5 bases each). V was pared by 4 bases and J by 0 bases, with 13 bases between. Germline-derived CDR1 and CDR2 are SEHNR and FQNEAQ (reference sequence). The CDR3 extends over 16 amino acids. CDR3 sequence: CASSSPRGGSYNEQFF. DNA of the CDR3: TGTGCCAGCAGCTCCCCCCGTGGGGGCTCCTACAATGAGCAGTTCTTC.

This clonotype was found many times. The V and J genes are TRBV5-1 and TRBJ2-4, with 12 bases lining up with TRBD2. The junction had 15 bases not matched to a gene; V was cut back by 0 bases and J by 11 bases. Germline-derived CDR1 and CDR2 are SGHRS and YFSETQ. The CDR3 runs 18 residues. CDR3 sequence: CASSLASSSGGAIHVQYF. The CDR3 DNA is TGCGCCAGCAGCTTGGCGTCTTCTAGCGGGGGGGCCATTCATGTTCAGTACTTC.

The gene calls are TRBV7-2 and TRBJ2-1; D is possibly TRBD1 or TRBD2 (6 bases each). The germline V gene encodes CDR1 SGHTA and CDR2 FQGNSA. The CDR3 is made up of 17 amino acids. Trimming left V 4 bases short and J 6 bases short, with 22 bases between. The CDR3 loop is CASSSTASGGRSNEQFF. Here the CDR3 DNA reads TGTGCCAGCAGCTCTACCGCTTCCGGGGGCCGGAGCAATGAGCAGTTCTTC.

The chain joins TRBV5-1 to TRBJ1-3, with unresolved D. The CDR3 runs 15 residues. V lost 0 bases and J 0 bases, leaving 7 bases between the germline ends. The germline V gene has CDR1 SGHRS and CDR2 YFSETQ. The CDR3 spells CASSLGLLSGNTIYF. DNA of the CDR3: TGCGCCAGCAGCTTGGGACTGCTCTCTGGAAACACCATATATTTT.

A few counts support this clonotype. The gene calls are TRBV27 and TRBJ2-1; TRBD1 or TRBD2 may be the D gene (5 bases each). This CDR3 has 13 residues. V lost 10 bases and J 4 bases, leaving 14 bases between the germline ends. Germline lookup yields CDR1 MNHEY and CDR2 SMNVEV (reference sequence). The CDR3 reads CATSGSLYNEQFF. DNA of the CDR3: TGTGCCACCTCAGGGAGTTTGTACAATGAGCAGTTCTTC.

This chain connects TRBV23-1 to TRBJ2-5, with D hard to call. TRBV23-1 is labeled an ORF, and its function is uncertain. CDR3 length: 18 residues. Deletions cut 2 bases from V and 1 base from J, with 20 bases between. CDR3 in amino acids: CASSQTPKNFQCQETQYF. CDR3 coding DNA: TGCGCCAGCAGTCAAACCCCGAAGAATTTCCAGTGCCAAGAGACCCAGTACTTC.

This chain links TRBV6-1 with TRBJ2-7; D perhaps matches TRBD1 (5 bases). The CDR3 covers 14 residues. With 1 base removed from V and 0 bases from J, the gap between germline ends came to 7 bases. Germline V gives CDR1 MNHNS, CDR2 SASEGT. This CDR3 is CASSEGGHSYEQYV. The CDR3 DNA sequence: TGTGCCAGCAGTGAAGGTGGACACTCCTACGAGCAGTACGTC.

This clonotype was found a few times. The chain has TRBV30 and TRBJ1-2; D is uncertain. V lost 1 base and J lost 0, with 12 bases in between. CDR3 length: 15 amino acids. CDR1 is GTSNPN, CDR2 SVGIG, per germline (reference sequence). This CDR3 reads CAWSGGGLSNYGYTF. CDR3 DNA sequence: TGTGCCTGGAGTGGTGGTGGGCTTTCTAACTATGGCTACACCTTC.